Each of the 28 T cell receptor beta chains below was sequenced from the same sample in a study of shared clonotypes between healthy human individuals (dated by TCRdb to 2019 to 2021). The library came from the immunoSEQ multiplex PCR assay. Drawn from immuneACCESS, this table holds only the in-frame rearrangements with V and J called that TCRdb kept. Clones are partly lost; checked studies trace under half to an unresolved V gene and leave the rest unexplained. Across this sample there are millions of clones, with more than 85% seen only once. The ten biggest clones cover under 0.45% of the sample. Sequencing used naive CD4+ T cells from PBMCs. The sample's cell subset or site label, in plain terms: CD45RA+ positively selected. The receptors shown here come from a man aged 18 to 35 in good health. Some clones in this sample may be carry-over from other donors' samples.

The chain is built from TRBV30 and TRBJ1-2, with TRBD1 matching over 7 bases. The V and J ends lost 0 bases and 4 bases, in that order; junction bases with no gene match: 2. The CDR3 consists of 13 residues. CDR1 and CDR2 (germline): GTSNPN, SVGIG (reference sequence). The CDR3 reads CAWSVTGLYGYTF. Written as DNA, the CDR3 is TGTGCCTGGAGTGTGACAGGGCTCTATGGCTACACCTTC.

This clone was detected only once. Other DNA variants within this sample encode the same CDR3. Here the CDR3 DNA reads TGCGCCAGCAGCTCGGGCGGGGGCGACGAGCAGTACTTC. Translated: CASSSGGGDEQYF. This chain uses TRBV5-1 with TRBJ2-7; weak D call: TRBD2 (7 bases). There are 13 residues in the CDR3. Trimming left V 3 bases short and J 5 bases short, with 12 bases between. The germline V gene encodes CDR1 SGHRS and CDR2 YFSETQ.

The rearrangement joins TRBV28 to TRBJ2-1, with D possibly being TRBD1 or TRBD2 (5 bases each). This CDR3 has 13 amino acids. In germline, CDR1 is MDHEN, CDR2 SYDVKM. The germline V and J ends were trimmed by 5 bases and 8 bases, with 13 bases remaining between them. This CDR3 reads CASSPGARDEQFF. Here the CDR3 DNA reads TGTGCCAGCAGTCCCGGGGCCCGGGATGAGCAGTTCTTC.

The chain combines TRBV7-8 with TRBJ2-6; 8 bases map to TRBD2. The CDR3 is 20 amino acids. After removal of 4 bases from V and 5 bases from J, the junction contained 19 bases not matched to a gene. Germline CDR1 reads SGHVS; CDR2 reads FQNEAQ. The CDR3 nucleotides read TGTGCCAGCAGCTCAGCGGGAGTTCTCCTCGGGCCCTCACGGGCCAACGTCCTGACTTTC. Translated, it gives CASSSAGVLLGPSRANVLTF.

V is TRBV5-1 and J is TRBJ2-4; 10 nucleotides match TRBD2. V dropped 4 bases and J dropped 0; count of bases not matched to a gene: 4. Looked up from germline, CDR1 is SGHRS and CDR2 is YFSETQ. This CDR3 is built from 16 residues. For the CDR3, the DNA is TGCGCCAGCAGCCCCGGACTAGCGGCAGCCAAAAACATTCAGTACTTC. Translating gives CASSPGLAAAKNIQYF.

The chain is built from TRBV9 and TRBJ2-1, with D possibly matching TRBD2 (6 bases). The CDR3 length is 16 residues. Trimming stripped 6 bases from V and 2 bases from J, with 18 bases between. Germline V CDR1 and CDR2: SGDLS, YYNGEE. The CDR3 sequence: CASTPSAGTPYNEQFF. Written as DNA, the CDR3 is TGTGCCAGCACCCCCTCAGCCGGGACTCCCTACAATGAGCAGTTCTTC.

The DNA of the CDR3 is TGTGCCAGCAGTGAAGTTTTCGTACAGACTTTAAACATTCAGTACTTC. Amino acids: CASSEVFVQTLNIQYF. This chain uses TRBV6-4 with TRBJ2-4; no clear D. Trimming pared 3 bases from V and 6 bases from J, leaving 18 bases between. CDR3 size: 16 residues. The germline V gene has CDR1 MRHNA and CDR2 SNTAGT.

For the CDR3, the DNA is TGTGCCAGCAGTACAGGGTTCACAGATACGCAGTATTTT. Its translation is CASSTGFTDTQYF. The chain joins TRBV11-1 to TRBJ2-3; D perhaps matches TRBD1 (6 bases). V shed 6 bases and J shed 2 bases, with 9 bases lying between them. The CDR3 sequence is 13 residues long. The germline gives CDR1 SGHAT, CDR2 FQDESV (reference sequence).

CDR3 nucleotides: TGCGCCAGCGGGACGGGTATTGGGGATACGCAGTATTTT. This translates into CASGTGIGDTQYF. This chain uses TRBV5-1 with TRBJ2-3; the D call may be TRBD1 or TRBD2 (5 bases each). Germline assignment: CDR1 SGHRS and CDR2 YFSETQ. V lost 7 bases and J lost 6, with 15 bases in between. The length of the CDR3 is 13 residues.

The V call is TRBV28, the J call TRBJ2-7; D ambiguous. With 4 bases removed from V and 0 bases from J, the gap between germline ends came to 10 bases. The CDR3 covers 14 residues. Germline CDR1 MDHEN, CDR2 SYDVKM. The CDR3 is CASSSPPNSYEQYF. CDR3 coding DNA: TGTGCCAGCAGTTCCCCCCCAAACTCCTACGAGCAGTACTTC.

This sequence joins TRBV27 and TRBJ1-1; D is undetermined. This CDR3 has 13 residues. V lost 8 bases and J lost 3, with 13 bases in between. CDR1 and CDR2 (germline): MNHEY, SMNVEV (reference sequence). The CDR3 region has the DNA TGTGCCAGCGCCCCCTGGGTGCACACTGAAGCTTTCTTT. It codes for CASAPWVHTEAFF.

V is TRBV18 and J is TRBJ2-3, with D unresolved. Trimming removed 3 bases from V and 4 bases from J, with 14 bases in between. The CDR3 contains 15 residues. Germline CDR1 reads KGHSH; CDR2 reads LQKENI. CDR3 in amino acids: CASSPTRTGADTQYF. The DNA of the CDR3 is TGTGCCAGCTCACCTACCCGAACGGGCGCAGATACGCAGTATTTT.

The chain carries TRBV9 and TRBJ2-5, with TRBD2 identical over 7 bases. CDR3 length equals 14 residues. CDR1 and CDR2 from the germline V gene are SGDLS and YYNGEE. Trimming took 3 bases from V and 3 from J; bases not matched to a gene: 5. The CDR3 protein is CASSARDYKETQYF. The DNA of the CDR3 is TGTGCCAGCAGCGCCCGGGACTACAAAGAGACCCAGTACTTC.

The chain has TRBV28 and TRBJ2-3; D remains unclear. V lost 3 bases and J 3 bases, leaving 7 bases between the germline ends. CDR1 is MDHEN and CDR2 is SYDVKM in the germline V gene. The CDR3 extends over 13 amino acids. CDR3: CASSFEATDTQYF. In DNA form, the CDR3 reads TGTGCCAGCAGTTTTGAAGCAACAGATACGCAGTATTTT.

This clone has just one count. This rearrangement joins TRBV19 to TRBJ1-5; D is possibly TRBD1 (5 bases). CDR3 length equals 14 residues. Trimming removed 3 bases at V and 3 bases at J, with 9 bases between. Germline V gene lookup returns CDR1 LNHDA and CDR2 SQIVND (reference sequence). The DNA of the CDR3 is TGTGCCAGTAGTATCCGACAGCACAATCAGCCCCAGCATTTT. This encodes CASSIRQHNQPQHF.

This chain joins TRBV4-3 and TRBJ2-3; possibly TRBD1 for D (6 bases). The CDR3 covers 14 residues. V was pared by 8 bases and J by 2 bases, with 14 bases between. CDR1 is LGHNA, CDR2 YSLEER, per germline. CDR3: CASGGAGPTDTQYF. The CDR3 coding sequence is TGCGCCAGCGGGGGCGCGGGCCCCACAGATACGCAGTATTTT.

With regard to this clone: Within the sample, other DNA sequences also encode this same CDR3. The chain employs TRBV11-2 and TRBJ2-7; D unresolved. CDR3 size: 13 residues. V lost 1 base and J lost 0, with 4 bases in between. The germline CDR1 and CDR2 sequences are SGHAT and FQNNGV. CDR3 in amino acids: CASSLAGSYEQYF. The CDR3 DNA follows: TGTGCCAGCAGCTTAGCAGGCTCCTACGAGCAGTACTTC. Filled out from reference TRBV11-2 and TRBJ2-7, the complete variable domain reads EAGVAQSPRYKIIEKRQSVAFWCNPISGHATLYWYQQILGQGPKLLIQFQNNGVVDDSQLPKDRFSAERLKGVDSTLKIQPAKLEDSAVYLCASSLAGSYEQYFGPGTRLTVT.

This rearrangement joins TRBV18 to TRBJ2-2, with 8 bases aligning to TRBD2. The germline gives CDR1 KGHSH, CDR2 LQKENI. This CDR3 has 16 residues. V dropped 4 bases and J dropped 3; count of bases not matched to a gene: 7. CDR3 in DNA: TGTGCCAGCTCACTACTACTAGCGGTCGACACCGGGGAGCTGTTTTTT. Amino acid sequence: CASSLLLAVDTGELFF.

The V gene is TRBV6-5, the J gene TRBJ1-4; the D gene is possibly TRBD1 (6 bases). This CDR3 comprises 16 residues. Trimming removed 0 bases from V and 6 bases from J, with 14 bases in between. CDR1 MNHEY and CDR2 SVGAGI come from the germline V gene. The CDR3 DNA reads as TGTGCCAGCAGTTACTCAAGGGGGAGCCTTGATGAAAAACTGTTTTTT. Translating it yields CASSYSRGSLDEKLFF.

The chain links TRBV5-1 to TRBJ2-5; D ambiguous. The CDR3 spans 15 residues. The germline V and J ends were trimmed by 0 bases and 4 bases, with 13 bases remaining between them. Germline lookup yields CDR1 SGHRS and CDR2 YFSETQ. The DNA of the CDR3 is TGCGCCAGCAGCTTGGCAGTCAACGAAGGAGAGACCCAGTACTTC. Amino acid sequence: CASSLAVNEGETQYF.

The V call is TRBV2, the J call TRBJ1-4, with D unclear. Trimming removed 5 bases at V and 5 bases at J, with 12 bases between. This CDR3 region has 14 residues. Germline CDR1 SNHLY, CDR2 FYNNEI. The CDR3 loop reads CASSLDRVNEKLFF. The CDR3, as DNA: TGTGCCAGCAGTTTGGACCGTGTAAATGAAAAACTGTTTTTT.

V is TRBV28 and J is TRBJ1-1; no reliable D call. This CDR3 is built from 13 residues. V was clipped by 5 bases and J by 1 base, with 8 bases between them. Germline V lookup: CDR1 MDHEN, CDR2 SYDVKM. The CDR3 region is CASSQPGNTEAFF. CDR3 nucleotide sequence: TGTGCCAGCAGTCAACCGGGGAACACTGAAGCTTTCTTT. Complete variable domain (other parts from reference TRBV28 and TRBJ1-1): DVKVTQSSRYLVKRTGEKVFLECVQDMDHENMFWYRQDPGLGLRLIYFSYDVKMKEKGDIPEGYSVSREKKERFSLILESASTNQTSMYLCASSQPGNTEAFFGQGTRLTVV.

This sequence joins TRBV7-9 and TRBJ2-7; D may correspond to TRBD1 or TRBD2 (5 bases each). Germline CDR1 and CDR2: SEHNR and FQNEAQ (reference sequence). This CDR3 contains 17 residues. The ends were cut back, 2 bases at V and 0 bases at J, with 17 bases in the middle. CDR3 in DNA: TGTGCCAGCAGCTTAACTTTCGGGACCCGAGGCTCCTACGAGCAGTACTTC. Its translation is CASSLTFGTRGSYEQYF.

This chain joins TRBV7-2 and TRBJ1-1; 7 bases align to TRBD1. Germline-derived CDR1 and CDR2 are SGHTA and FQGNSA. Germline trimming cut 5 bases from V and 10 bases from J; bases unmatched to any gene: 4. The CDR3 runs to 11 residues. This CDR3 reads CASSLNRGAFF. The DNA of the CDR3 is TGTGCCAGCAGCCTAAACAGGGGAGCTTTCTTT. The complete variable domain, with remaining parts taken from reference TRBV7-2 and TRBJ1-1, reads GAGVSQSPSNKVTEKGKDVELRCDPISGHTALYWYRQSLGQGLEFLIYFQGNSAPDKSGLPSDRFSAERTGGSVSTLTIQRTQQEDSAVYLCASSLNRGAFFGQGTRLTVV.

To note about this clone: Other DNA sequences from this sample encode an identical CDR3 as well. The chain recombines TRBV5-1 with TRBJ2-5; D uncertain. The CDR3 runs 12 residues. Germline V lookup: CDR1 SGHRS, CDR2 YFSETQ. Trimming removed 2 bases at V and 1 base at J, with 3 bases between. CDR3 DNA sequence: TGCGCCAGCAGCTTTTCCCAAGAGACCCAGTACTTC. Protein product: CASSFSQETQYF.

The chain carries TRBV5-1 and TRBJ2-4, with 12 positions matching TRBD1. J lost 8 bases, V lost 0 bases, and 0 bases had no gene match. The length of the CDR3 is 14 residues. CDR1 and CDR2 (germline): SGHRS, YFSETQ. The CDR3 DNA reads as TGCGCCAGCAGCTTGGGGGACAGGGGGCACATTCAGTACTTC. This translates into CASSLGDRGHIQYF.

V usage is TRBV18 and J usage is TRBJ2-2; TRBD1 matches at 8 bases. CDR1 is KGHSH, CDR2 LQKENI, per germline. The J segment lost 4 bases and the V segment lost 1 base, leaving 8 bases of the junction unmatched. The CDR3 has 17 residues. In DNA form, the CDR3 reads TGTGCCAGCTCACCACTTCAGGGGGCGCAGAGCACCGGGGAGCTGTTTTTT. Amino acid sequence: CASSPLQGAQSTGELFF.

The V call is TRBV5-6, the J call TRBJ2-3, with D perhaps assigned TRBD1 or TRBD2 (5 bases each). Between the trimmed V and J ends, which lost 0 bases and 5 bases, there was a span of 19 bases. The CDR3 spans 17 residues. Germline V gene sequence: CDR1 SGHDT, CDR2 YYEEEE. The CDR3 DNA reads TGTGCCAGCAGCTTGGGTTTAGGGGACGGACTGCGAGATACGCAGTATTTT. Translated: CASSLGLGDGLRDTQYF.